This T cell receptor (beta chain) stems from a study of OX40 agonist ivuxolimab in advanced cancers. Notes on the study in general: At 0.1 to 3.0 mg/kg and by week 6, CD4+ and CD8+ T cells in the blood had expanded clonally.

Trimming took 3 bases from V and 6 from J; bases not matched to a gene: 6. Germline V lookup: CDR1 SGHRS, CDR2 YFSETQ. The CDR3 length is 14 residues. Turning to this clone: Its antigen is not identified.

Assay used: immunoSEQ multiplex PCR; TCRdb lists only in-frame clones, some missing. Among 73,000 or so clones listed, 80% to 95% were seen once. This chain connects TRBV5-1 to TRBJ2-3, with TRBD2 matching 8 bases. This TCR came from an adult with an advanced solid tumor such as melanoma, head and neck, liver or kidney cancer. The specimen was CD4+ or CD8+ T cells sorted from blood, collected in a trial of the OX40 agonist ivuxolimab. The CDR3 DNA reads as TGCGCCAGCAGCTACAGCGGGGGAGGGGATACGCAGTATTTT. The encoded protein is CASSYSGGGDTQYF.